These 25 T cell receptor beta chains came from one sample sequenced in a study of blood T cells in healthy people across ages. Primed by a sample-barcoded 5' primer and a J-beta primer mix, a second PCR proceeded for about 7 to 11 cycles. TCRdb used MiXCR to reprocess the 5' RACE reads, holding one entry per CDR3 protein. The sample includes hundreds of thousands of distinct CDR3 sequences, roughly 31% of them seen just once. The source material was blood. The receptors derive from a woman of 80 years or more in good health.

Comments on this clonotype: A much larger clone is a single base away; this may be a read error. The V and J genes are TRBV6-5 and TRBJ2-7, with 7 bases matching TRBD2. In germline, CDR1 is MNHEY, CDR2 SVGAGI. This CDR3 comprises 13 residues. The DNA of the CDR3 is TGTGCCAGCAAACGAGGGGAGGGCTACAAGCAGTACTTC. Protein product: CASKRGEGYKQYF.

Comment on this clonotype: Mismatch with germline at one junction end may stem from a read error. CDR3 coding DNA: TGCGGTGCTAGAGATTACGGCTCCTCTGGGGCCAACGTCCTGACTTTC. This codes for CGARDYGSSGANVLTF. V gene TRBV20-1 combines with J gene TRBJ2-6; D unresolved. This CDR3 is 16 amino acids long. Germline V lookup: CDR1 DFQATT, CDR2 SNEGSKA (reference sequence).

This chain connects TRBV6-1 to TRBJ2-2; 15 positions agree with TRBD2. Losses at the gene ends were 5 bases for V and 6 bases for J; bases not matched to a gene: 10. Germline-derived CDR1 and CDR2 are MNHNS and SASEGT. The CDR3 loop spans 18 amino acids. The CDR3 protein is CASSTGLAGGQRAGELFF. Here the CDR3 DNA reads TGTGCCAGCAGTACGGGACTAGCGGGGGGCCAACGCGCCGGGGAGCTGTTTTTT.

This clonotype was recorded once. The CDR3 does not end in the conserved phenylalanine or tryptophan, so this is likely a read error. CDR3: CASSTPGYEQYC. As DNA, the CDR3 is TGTGCCAGCAGCACACCAGGCTACGAGCAGTACTGC. V is TRBV7-2 and J is TRBJ2-4; D gene uncertain. The last part of the DNA fits TRBJ2-7 better; the J call may be wrong. This CDR3 is built from 12 residues. The germline CDR1 and CDR2 sequences are SGHTA and FQGNSA.

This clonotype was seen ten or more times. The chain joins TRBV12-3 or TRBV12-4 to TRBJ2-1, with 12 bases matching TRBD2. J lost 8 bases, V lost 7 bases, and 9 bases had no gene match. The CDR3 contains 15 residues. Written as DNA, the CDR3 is TGTGCCAGCACTTGGGGACTAGCGGGTATCTATGAGCAGTTCTTC. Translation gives CASTWGLAGIYEQFF.

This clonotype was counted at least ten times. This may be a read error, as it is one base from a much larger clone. The CDR3 nucleotides read TGTGCCAGCAGCCCGAGCGGGGGGGCCGAGAATGAGCAGTACTTC. Its protein is CASSPSGGAENEQYF. The rearrangement joins TRBV3-1 to TRBJ2-5, with 10 positions matching TRBD2. Trimming took 4 bases from V and 11 from J; bases not matched to a gene: 13. The CDR3 length is 15 residues. Germline V gives CDR1 LGHDT, CDR2 YNNKEL (reference sequence).

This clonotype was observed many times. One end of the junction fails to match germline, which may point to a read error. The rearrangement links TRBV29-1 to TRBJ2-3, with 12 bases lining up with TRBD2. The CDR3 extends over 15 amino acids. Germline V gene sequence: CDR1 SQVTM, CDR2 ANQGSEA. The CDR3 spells CSVLGLAGITDAQYF. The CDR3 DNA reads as TGCAGCGTTCTCGGACTAGCGGGGATCACAGATGCGCAGTATTTT.

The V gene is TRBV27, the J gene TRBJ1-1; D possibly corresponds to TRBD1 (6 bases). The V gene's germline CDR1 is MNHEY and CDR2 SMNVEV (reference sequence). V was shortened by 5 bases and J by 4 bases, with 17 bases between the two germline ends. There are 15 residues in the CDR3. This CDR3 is CASSLQGGGGTEAFF. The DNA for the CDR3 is TGTGCCAGCAGTCTACAAGGGGGAGGGGGCACTGAAGCTTTCTTT.

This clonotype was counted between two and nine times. DNA for the CDR3: TGCAGTGCAGCCGGGACAGGACACCAAGCTTTCTTT. It encodes CSAAGTGHQAFF. The chain combines TRBV20-1 with TRBJ1-1; TRBD1 agrees at 8 bases. This CDR3 has 12 amino acids. CDR1 is DFQATT, CDR2 SNEGSKA, per germline (reference sequence). V lost 6 bases and J lost 9; bases outside the gene matches: 9.

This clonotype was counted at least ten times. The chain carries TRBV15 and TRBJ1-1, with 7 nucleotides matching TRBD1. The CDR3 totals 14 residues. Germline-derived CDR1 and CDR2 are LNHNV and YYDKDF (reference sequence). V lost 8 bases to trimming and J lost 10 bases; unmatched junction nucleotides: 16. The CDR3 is CATGTAGFSGVAFF. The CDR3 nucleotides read TGTGCCACCGGGACAGCTGGTTTCTCTGGGGTAGCTTTCTTT.

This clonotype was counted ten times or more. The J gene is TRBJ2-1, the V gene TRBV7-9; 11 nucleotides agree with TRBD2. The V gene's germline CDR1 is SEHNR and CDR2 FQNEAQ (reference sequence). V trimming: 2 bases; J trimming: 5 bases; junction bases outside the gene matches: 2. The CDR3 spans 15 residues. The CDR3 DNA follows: TGTGCCAGCAGCTTAAGGGGACTAGCGGACAATGAGCAGTTCTTC. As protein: CASSLRGLADNEQFF.

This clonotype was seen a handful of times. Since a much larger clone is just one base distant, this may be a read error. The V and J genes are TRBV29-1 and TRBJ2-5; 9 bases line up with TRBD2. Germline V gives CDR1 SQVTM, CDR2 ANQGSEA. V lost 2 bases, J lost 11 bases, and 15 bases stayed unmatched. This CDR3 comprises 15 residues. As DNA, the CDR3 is TGCAGCGTTGAATCCATAGCGGGGGCGTTCAATGAGCAGTACTTC. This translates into CSVESIAGAFNEQYF.

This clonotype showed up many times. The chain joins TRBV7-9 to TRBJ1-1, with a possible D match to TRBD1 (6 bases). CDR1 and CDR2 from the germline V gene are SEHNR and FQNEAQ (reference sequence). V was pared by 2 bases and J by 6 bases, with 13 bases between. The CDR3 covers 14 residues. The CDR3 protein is CASSLIRGHPEAFF. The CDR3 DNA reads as TGTGCCAGCAGCTTAATCCGGGGACACCCTGAAGCTTTCTTT.

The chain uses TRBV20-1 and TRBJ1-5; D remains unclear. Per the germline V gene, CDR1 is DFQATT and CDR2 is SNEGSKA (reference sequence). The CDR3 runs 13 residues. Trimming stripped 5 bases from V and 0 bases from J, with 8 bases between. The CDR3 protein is CSAYPGSNQPQHF. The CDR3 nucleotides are TGCAGTGCTTACCCAGGTAGCAATCAGCCCCAGCATTTT.

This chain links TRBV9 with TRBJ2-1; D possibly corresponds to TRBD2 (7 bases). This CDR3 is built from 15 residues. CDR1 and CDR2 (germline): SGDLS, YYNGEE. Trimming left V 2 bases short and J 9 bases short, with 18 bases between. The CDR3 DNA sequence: TGTGCCAGCAGCGTGGGAGGGGGGGCCCCCGCTGAGCAGTTCTTC. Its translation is CASSVGGGAPAEQFF.

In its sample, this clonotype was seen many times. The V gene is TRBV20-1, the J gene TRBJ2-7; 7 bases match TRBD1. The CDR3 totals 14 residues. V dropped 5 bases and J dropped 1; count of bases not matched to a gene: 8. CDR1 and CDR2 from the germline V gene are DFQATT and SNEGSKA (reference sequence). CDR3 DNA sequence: TGCAGTGCTCCCGACAGGGTATGGTCCTACGAGCAGTACTTC. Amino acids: CSAPDRVWSYEQYF.

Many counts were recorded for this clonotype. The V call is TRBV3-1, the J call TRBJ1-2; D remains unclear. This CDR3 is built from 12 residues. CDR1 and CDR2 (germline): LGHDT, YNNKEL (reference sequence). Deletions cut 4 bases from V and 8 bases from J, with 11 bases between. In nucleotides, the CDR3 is TGTGCCAGCAGCCCGGGCGGGCGAGGCTACACCTTC. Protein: CASSPGGRGYTF.

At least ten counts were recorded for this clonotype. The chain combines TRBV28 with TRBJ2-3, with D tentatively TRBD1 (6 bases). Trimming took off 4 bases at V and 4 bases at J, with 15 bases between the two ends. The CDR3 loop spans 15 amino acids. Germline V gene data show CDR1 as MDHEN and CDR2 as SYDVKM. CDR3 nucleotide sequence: TGTGCCAGCAGTTCACCACAGGGTGGATCAGATACGCAGTATTTT. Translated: CASSSPQGGSDTQYF.

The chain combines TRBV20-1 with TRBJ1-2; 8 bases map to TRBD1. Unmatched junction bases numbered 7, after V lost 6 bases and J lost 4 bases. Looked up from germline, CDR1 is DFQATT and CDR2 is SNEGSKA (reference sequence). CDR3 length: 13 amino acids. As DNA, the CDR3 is TGCAGTGCCCTCGACAGGGGTTCCTATGGCTACACCTTC. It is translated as CSALDRGSYGYTF.

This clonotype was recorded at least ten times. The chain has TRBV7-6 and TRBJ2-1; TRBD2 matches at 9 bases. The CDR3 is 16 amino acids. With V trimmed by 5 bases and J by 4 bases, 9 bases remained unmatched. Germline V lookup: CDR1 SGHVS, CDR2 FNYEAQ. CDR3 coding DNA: TGTGCCAGCAGCCCATTAGCGGGGGTCGGGTACAATGAGCAGTTCTTC. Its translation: CASSPLAGVGYNEQFF. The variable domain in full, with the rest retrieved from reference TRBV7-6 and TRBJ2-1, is GAGVSQSPRYKVTKRGQDVALRCDPISGHVSLYWYRQALGQGPEFLTYFNYEAQQDKSGLPNDRFSAERPEGSISTLTIQRTEQRDSAMYRCASSPLAGVGYNEQFFGPGTRLTVL.

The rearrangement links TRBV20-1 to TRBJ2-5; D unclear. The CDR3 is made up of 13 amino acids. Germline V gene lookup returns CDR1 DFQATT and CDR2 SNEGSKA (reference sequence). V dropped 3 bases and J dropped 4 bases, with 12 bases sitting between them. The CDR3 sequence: CSARLRVRETQYF. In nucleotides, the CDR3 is TGCAGTGCTAGGTTAAGGGTTCGAGAGACCCAGTACTTC.

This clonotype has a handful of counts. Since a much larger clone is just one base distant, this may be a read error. The CDR3 DNA sequence: TGTGCCAGCAGTTGGGGGGTCGTCGGGGAGACCCAGTACTTC. Encoded protein: CASSWGVVGETQYF. V usage is TRBV6-2 or TRBV6-3 and J usage is TRBJ2-5; perhaps TRBD2 as D (6 bases). CDR1 is MNHEY and CDR2 is SVGEGT in the germline V gene. The V end was cut by 4 bases, the J end by 5 bases, with 14 bases between. The CDR3 covers 14 residues.

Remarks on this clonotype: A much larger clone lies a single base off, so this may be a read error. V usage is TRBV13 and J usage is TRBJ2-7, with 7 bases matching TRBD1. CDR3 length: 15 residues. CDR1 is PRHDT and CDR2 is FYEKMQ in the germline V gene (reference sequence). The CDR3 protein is CASSFGTGDTYGQYF. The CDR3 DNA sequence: TGTGCCAGCAGCTTTGGAACAGGGGATACCTACGGGCAGTACTTC. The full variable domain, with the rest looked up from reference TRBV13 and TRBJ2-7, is AAGVIQSPRHLIKEKRETATLKCYPIPRHDTVYWYQQGPGQDPQFLISFYEKMQSDKGSIPDRFSAQQFSDYHSELNMSSLELGDSALYFCASSFGTGDTYGQYFGPGTRLTVT.

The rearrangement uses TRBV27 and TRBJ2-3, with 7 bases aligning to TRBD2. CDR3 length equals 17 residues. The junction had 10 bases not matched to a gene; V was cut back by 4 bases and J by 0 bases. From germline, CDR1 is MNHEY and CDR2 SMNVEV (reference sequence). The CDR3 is CASSSQGISGSTDTQYF. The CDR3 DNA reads TGTGCCAGCAGTTCACAAGGTATTAGCGGGAGCACAGATACGCAGTATTTT.

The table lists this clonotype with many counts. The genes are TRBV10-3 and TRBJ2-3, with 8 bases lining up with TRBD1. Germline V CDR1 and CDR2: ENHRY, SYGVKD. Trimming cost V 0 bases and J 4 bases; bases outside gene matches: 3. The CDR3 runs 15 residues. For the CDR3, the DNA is TGTGCCATCAGTGAGTCAGACAGGGGTCCAGATACGCAGTATTTT. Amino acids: CAISESDRGPDTQYF.